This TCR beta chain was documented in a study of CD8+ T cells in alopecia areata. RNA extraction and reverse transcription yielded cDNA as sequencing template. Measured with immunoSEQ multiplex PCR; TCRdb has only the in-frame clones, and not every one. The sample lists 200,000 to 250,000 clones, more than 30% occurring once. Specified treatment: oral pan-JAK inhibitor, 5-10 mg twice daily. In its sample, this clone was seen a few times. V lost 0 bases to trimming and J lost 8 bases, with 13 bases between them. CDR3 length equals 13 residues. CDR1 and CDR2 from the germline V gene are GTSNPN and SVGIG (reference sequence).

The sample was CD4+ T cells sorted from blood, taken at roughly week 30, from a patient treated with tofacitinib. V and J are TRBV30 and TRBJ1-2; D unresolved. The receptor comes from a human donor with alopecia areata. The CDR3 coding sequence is TGTGCCTGGAGTGTAACCGGATACGGGGGCTACACCTTC. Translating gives CAWSVTGYGGYTF.